The 2 T cell receptor beta chains given below trace back to one sample, sequenced in a study of T cells in narcolepsy. Produced via immunoSEQ multiplex PCR; TCRdb's table is partial and in-frame only. The sample lists tens of thousands of clones, over 75% occurring once. Material: CD45RA- memory CD4+ T cells from PBMCs. These receptors all stem from a human donor with narcolepsy.

The chain is built from TRBV6-6 and TRBJ2-7; D unclear. The CDR3 is made up of 13 amino acids. Trimming pared 5 bases from V and 5 bases from J, leaving 13 bases between. Germline V gene sequence: CDR1 MNHNY, CDR2 SVGAGI (reference sequence). CDR3 coding DNA: TGTGCCAGCAGTGCCCCAATGGCGGACGAGCAGTACTTC. Its protein product is CASSAPMADEQYF.

The gene calls are TRBV9 and TRBJ2-1; D ambiguous. CDR3 size: 13 residues. CDR1 is SGDLS and CDR2 is YYNGEE in the germline V gene. V lost 5 bases to trimming and J lost 9 bases, with 15 bases between them. The CDR3 spells CASSAPVGSEQFF. The DNA for the CDR3 is TGTGCCAGCAGTGCCCCCGTGGGCAGTGAGCAGTTCTTC. Variable domain in full (rest from reference TRBV9 and TRBJ2-1): DSGVTQTPKHLITATGQRVTLRCSPRSGDLSVYWYQQSLDQGLQFLIQYYNGEERAKGNILERFSAQQFPDLHSELNLSSLELGDSALYFCASSAPVGSEQFFGPGTRLTVL.